These T cell receptor beta chains were read from a single sample in a study of blood T cell repertoires in COVID-19. Here immunoSEQ multiplex PCR was the method, and the copy in TCRdb shows in-frame clones only, minus some. This table has 150,000 to 200,000 clones, around 91% appearing once. The sequencing input was PBMCs or T cells enriched from blood (not recorded which). These receptors came from a woman between 18 and 30 years old who had recovered from COVID-19. Both conserved end residues are part of each CDR3. Each record gives: D gene, clone size, V gene, J gene, CDR3 protein, CDR3 DNA. D genes are given only for firm matches. The size entry is marked missing in some rows and otherwise reads once, few, many or a size class.

.	.	TRBV7-9	TRBJ2-7	CASSLKQVYEQYF	TGTGCCAGCAGCTTAAAACAAGTTTACGAGCAGTACTTC
.	.	TRBV24-1	TRBJ2-3	CATSDQTDTQYF	TGTGCCACCAGTGATCAAACAGATACGCAGTATTTT
.	.	TRBV7-9	TRBJ2-3	CASSSGLGLKDTQYF	TGTGCCAGCAGCTCGGGACTGGGGCTGAAAGATACGCAGTATTTT
TRBD2	once	TRBV7-6	TRBJ2-1	CASSYRPAGDNEQFF	TGTGCCAGCAGCTACCGTCCAGCGGGAGACAATGAGCAGTTCTTC
TRBD1	.	TRBV9	TRBJ1-2	CASRRGLYYGYTF	TGTGCCAGCAGGAGGGGGCTGTACTATGGCTACACCTTC
.	.	TRBV24-1	TRBJ2-3	CATSERQKDTQYF	TGTGCCACCAGTGAGAGGCAGAAGGATACGCAGTATTTT
TRBD1	few	TRBV7-9	TRBJ1-6	CASSLGGGQGNSPLHF	TGTGCCAGCAGCTTAGGGGGCGGACAGGGGAATTCACCCCTCCACTTT
TRBD1	once	TRBV2	TRBJ2-5	CASSGTGGVRETQYF	TGTGCCAGCAGCGGGACAGGGGGCGTTAGGGAGACCCAGTACTTC
TRBD1	.	TRBV7-3	TRBJ1-1	CASSLTGGAQTEAFF	TGTGCCAGCAGCTTAACAGGGGGCGCACAGACTGAAGCTTTCTTT
.	.	TRBV7-9	TRBJ2-7	CASSFGEGFEQYF	TGTGCCAGCAGCTTTGGCGAGGGTTTCGAGCAGTACTTC
.	.	TRBV12-5	TRBJ2-3	CASGFRDSTDTQYF	TGTGCTAGTGGTTTCCGGGACTCGACAGATACGCAGTATTTT
.	.	TRBV4-2	TRBJ1-1	CASSQEATGRDEAFF	TGTGCCAGCAGCCAAGAAGCAACCGGCAGGGATGAAGCTTTCTTT
TRBD1	.	TRBV28	TRBJ2-7	CASSFLYGAGQGFGEQYF	TGTGCCAGCAGTTTTCTCTACGGAGCGGGACAGGGATTCGGCGAGCAGTACTTC
.	few	TRBV19	TRBJ1-5	CASSPTRGPQHF	TGTGCCAGTAGCCCGACACGTGGGCCCCAGCATTTT
.	.	TRBV19	TRBJ2-3	CASSTLTPSVGYTDTQYF	TGTGCCAGTAGTACACTTACTCCTAGCGTCGGGTACACAGATACGCAGTATTTT
TRBD2	.	TRBV29-1	TRBJ2-3	CSAGTSGRTDTQYF	TGCAGCGCAGGAACTAGCGGGAGAACAGATACGCAGTATTTT
.	.	TRBV7-9	TRBJ2-2	CASSSDRARTGELFF	TGTGCCAGCAGCTCTGACAGAGCGCGCACCGGGGAGCTGTTTTTT
.	.	TRBV28	TRBJ2-7	CASTLTGSFYEQYF	TGTGCCAGCACCCTTACAGGGTCCTTCTACGAGCAGTACTTC
TRBD2	once	TRBV7-6	TRBJ2-7	CASSLGGEGVQYF	TGTGCCAGCAGCCTCGGGGGGGAGGGAGTGCAGTACTTC
.	.	TRBV4-1	TRBJ1-1	CASSQEGEGMNTEAFF	TGCGCCAGCAGCCAAGAAGGGGAGGGGATGAACACTGAAGCTTTCTTT
.	.	TRBV7-2	TRBJ2-3	CASSLGRPSTDTQYF	TGTGCCAGCAGCCTTGGGCGCCCTAGCACAGATACGCAGTATTTT
TRBD2	.	TRBV7-2	TRBJ2-7	CASSLIGLAGVSEQYF	TGTGCCAGCAGCTTGATTGGACTAGCGGGAGTCAGCGAGCAGTACTTC
TRBD1	few	TRBV11-3	TRBJ2-1	CASSPGTGEINEQFF	TGTGCCAGCAGCCCCGGGACAGGGGAAATCAATGAGCAGTTCTTC
TRBD1	.	TRBV4-1	TRBJ1-2	CASSQDSPQGTANYGYTF	TGCGCCAGCAGCCAAGATTCCCCTCAGGGGACAGCTAACTATGGCTACACCTTC
TRBD2	.	TRBV4-1	TRBJ2-2	CASSQDPGAKRGSRTGELFF	TGCGCCAGCAGCCAAGACCCGGGGGCGAAGCGGGGGAGCAGAACCGGGGAGCTGTTTTTT
TRBD2	.	TRBV27	TRBJ2-1	CASSLAGRTHNEQFF	TGTGCCAGCAGTTTAGCCGGGAGGACTCACAATGAGCAGTTCTTC
.	.	TRBV7-2	TRBJ2-7	CASSLVASETYEQYF	TGTGCCAGCAGCTTAGTCGCTAGCGAAACCTACGAGCAGTACTTC
.	.	TRBV11-2	TRBJ2-3	CASSLRAGSTDTQYF	TGTGCCAGCAGTCTCCGGGCGGGGAGCACAGATACGCAGTATTTT
TRBD1	.	TRBV10-3	TRBJ1-5	CANRDREGQPQHF	TGTGCCAACCGGGACAGGGAGGGTCAGCCCCAGCATTTT
.	once	TRBV19	TRBJ2-3	CASSSGDTQYF	TGTGCCAGTAGCTCGGGGGATACGCAGTATTTT
TRBD1	.	TRBV9	TRBJ2-1	CASSARTGGANEQFF	TGTGCCAGCAGCGCCCGGACAGGGGGGGCCAATGAGCAGTTCTTC
.	.	TRBV3-1/TRBV3-2	TRBJ1-1	CASSQDKAGLNTEAFF	TGTGCCAGCAGCCAAGATAAAGCAGGGCTGAACACTGAAGCTTTCTTT
.	.	TRBV28	TRBJ1-4	CASSRGATNEKLFF	TGTGCCAGCAGCCGGGGGGCAACTAATGAAAAACTGTTTTTT
.	.	TRBV15	TRBJ1-3	CATSRRDSSSGNTIYF	TGTGCCACCAGCAGACGCGACTCCAGCTCTGGAAACACCATATATTTT
TRBD2	.	TRBV4-1	TRBJ2-2	CASSHLIQTSGTLAGELFF	TGCGCCAGCAGCCACCTAATCCAGACTAGCGGGACGCTGGCCGGGGAGCTGTTTTTT
.	.	TRBV18	TRBJ2-3	CASSPSSDTQYF	TGTGCCAGCTCACCTTCCTCAGATACGCAGTATTTT
.	.	TRBV7-2	TRBJ2-7	CASSLPQGSQYF	TGTGCCAGCAGCTTACCTCAGGGGTCCCAGTACTTC
TRBD2	.	TRBV10-3	TRBJ2-1	CAISFSGGRGGSYNEQFF	TGTGCCATCAGTTTCTCCGGCGGGAGGGGGGGCTCCTACAATGAGCAGTTCTTC
.	once	TRBV7-3	TRBJ2-2	CASSLSSTGELFF	TGTGCCAGCAGCTTAAGTAGCACCGGGGAGCTGTTTTTT
TRBD2	.	TRBV6-2/TRBV6-3	TRBJ2-7	CASSAEPIAGGPGEQYF	TGTGCCAGCAGTGCCGAACCCATAGCGGGAGGACCGGGGGAGCAGTACTTC
.	once	TRBV19	TRBJ2-1	CASSTSASSYNEQFF	TGTGCCAGTAGTACCAGCGCCAGCTCCTACAATGAGCAGTTCTTC
TRBD2	once	TRBV7-9	TRBJ2-7	CASSLVSWREGSYEQYF	TGTGCCAGCAGCTTAGTTTCTTGGCGGGAGGGGTCCTACGAGCAGTACTTC